This T cell receptor beta chain was found in a study of CD8+CD57+ T cells in acquired aplastic anemia. Broader study findings: Controls did not differ significantly from patients in CD8+ Simpson's diversity.

The use of genomic DNA as template underpinned the TCR beta VDJ and CDR3 profiling. From the reads, TCRdb called clonotypes with MiXCR, one entry per CDR3 protein. Of about 150,000 distinct CDR3 sequences in the sample, around half were seen once. The germline CDR1 and CDR2 sequences are SGHNT and YENEEA. V lost 4 bases to trimming and J lost 4 bases, with 9 bases between them. The CDR3 consists of 13 residues. All sequencing subjects had displayed CD8+CD57+ cell expansion on flow cytometry. Concerning this clonotype itself: Its antigen remains unknown. A much more abundant neighbour one base away suggests this may be a read error.

This TCR came from a human donor with aplastic anemia. This rearrangement joins TRBV11-3 to TRBJ2-3; D might be TRBD1 or TRBD2, each matching 5 bases. What was sequenced was sorted CD4+, CD8+, or CD8+CD57+ T cells (not recorded which) from PBMCs. The chain's CDR3 is CASSWGTSDTQYF. The CDR3 DNA follows: TGTGCCAGCAGCTGGGGGACCTCAGATACGCAGTATTTT.